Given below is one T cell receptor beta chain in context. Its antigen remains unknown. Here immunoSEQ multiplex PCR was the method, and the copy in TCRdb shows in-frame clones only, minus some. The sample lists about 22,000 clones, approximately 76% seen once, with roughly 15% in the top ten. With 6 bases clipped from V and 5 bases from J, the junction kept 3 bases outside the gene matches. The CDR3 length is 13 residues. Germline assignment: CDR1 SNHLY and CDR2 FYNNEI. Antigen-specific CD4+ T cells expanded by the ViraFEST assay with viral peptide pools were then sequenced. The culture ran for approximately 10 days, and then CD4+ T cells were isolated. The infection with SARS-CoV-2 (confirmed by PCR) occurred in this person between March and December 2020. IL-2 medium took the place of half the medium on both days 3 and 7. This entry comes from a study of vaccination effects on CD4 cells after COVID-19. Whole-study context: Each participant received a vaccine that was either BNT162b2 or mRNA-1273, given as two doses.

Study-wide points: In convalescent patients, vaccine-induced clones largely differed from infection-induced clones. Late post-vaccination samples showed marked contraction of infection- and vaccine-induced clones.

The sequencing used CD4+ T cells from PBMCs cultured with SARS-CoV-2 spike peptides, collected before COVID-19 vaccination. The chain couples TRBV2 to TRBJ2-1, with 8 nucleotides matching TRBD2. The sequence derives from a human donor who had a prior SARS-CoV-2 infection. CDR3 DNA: TGTGCCAGCAGGACTAGCGTCAACAATGAGCAGTTCTTC. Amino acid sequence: CASRTSVNNEQFF.